Listed below are T cell receptor beta chains from one sample, sequenced in a study of cytomegalovirus exposure and HLA in healthy donors. Data came from immunoSEQ multiplex PCR; TCRdb stores just in-frame clones and leaves some out. The table shows around 120,000 clones, with about four fifths occurring only once. The sequencing sample was made of PBMCs. The source of these receptors is a man aged 18 to 30 in good health and CMV-seronegative. CDR3s include the opening cysteine and the closing phenylalanine or tryptophan. The D gene is left open where the match is weak. Not all rows give a size; the values are once, few, many and, for expanded clones, a class.

v_call	d_call	cdr3_length	j_call	clone_size	cdr3_nt	cdr3_aa
TRBV5-6	NA	15	TRBJ1-2	NA	TGTGCCAGCAGCTTGGTTCACCCCGGCGGAAATGGCTACACCTTC	CASSLVHPGGNGYTF
TRBV18	TRBD1	14	TRBJ2-5	NA	TGTGCCAGCTCAACGACAGGGATCCAAGAGACCCAGTACTTC	CASSTTGIQETQYF
TRBV7-9	NA	12	TRBJ2-5	NA	TGTGCCAGCAAAGCGACAGGAGAGACCCAGTACTTC	CASKATGETQYF
TRBV30	NA	13	TRBJ1-1	NA	TGTGCCTGGAGGAGGGGAGGACACACTGAAGCTTTCTTT	CAWRRGGHTEAFF
TRBV5-6	NA	12	TRBJ2-7	few	TGTGCCAGCAGCTTGGTGAGGGCAGAGCAGTACTTC	CASSLVRAEQYF
TRBV4-2	TRBD1	18	TRBJ1-6	NA	TGTGCCAGCAGCCATCCCAGAGATATTGGACAGGGGGGTTCACCCCTCCACTTT	CASSHPRDIGQGGSPLHF
TRBV19	NA	14	TRBJ1-2	NA	TGTGCCAGTAGTATAACAGGAATAAACTATGGCTACACCTTC	CASSITGINYGYTF
TRBV5-1	NA	14	TRBJ1-2	NA	TGCGCCAGCAGCTTGGAAACAGGCGACTATGGCTACACCTTC	CASSLETGDYGYTF
TRBV28	TRBD1	15	TRBJ1-2	NA	TGTGCCAGCAGTTTTAGGGACAGGGGTATCGCTGGCTACACCTTC	CASSFRDRGIAGYTF
TRBV30	TRBD1	16	TRBJ1-1	NA	TGTGCCTGGAATCGTGCACGTCGACAGGGGCACGATGAAGCTTTCTTT	CAWNRARRQGHDEAFF
TRBV6-1	TRBD2	15	TRBJ2-1	few	TGTGCCAGCGGACCGCAAGCGGGGGCCGCCAATGAGCAGTTCTTC	CASGPQAGAANEQFF
TRBV11-2	TRBD2	16	TRBJ2-7	NA	TGTGCCAGCAGCTTAGCGGTTAGCGGGGGCTCCTACGAGCAGTACTTC	CASSLAVSGGSYEQYF
TRBV7-2	TRBD2	19	TRBJ2-1	NA	TGTGCCAGCAGCTTAGTAGGTACGAGACTAGCGGGGGGTCTCAATGAGCAGTTCTTC	CASSLVGTRLAGGLNEQFF
TRBV29-1	TRBD2	14	TRBJ2-5	NA	TGCAGCGTTGGGCTAGCGGGGTTTCAAGAGACCCAGTACTTC	CSVGLAGFQETQYF
TRBV19	TRBD1	15	TRBJ2-1	NA	TGTGCCAGTAGTATCGGGACAGGGGCTAACAATGAGCAGTTCTTC	CASSIGTGANNEQFF
TRBV7-9	NA	12	TRBJ1-2	NA	TGTGCCAGCGGCTTAACATCAGGGGACTACACCTTC	CASGLTSGDYTF
TRBV19	NA	17	TRBJ2-6	NA	TGTGCCAGTACCCTGACAGCAAGCCACTCTGGGGCCAACGTCCTGACTTTC	CASTLTASHSGANVLTF
TRBV5-1	NA	14	TRBJ1-1	NA	TGCGCCAGCAGCTTAATGCAGGGAAGCTTAGAAGCTTTCTTT	CASSLMQGSLEAFF
TRBV5-1	NA	16	TRBJ2-3	NA	TGCGCCAGCAGCTCGGGCCAGGGGACACTCACAGATACGCAGTATTTT	CASSSGQGTLTDTQYF
TRBV2	NA	12	TRBJ2-2	few	TGTGCCAGCAGCGGAGCCACCGGGGAGCTGTTTTTT	CASSGATGELFF
TRBV28	TRBD1	12	TRBJ1-1	NA	TGTGCCAGCAGTGTACGACAGGGGCGGGCTTTCTTT	CASSVRQGRAFF
TRBV7-3	TRBD2	15	TRBJ2-7	NA	TGTGCCAGCAGTCCAGTCGGGGGGGCCGTGCGCGAGCAGTACTTC	CASSPVGGAVREQYF
TRBV7-2	NA	16	TRBJ1-1	NA	TGTGCCAGCAGCCAAGAAATCAGGGACATTGGTGGATGGACTTTCTTT	CASSQEIRDIGGWTFF
TRBV11-2	TRBD1	17	TRBJ1-3	once	TGTGCCAGCAGCAACGAACAGGGGCTTAGCTCAGGAAACACCATATATTTT	CASSNEQGLSSGNTIYF
TRBV7-2	TRBD2	17	TRBJ2-3	NA	TGTGCCAGCAGCTCCACCCTAACGGCGGGGGGCACAGATACGCAGTATTTT	CASSSTLTAGGTDTQYF
TRBV10-3	NA	14	TRBJ1-4	NA	TGTGCCATCAGTGAGGGGGACTTCAATGAAAAACTGTTTTTT	CAISEGDFNEKLFF
TRBV28	NA	20	TRBJ2-6	once	TGTGCCAGCAGGACTTACCAAACAGGGCTCCCACGCTCTGGGGCCAACGTCCTGACTTTC	CASRTYQTGLPRSGANVLTF
TRBV28	TRBD1	13	TRBJ2-7	NA	TGTGCCAGCAGTTCGGGACAGTACTACGAGCAGTACTTC	CASSSGQYYEQYF
TRBV5-6	TRBD1	13	TRBJ1-2	few	TGTGCCAGCAGCGTGACAGGGTTCTATGGCTACACCTTC	CASSVTGFYGYTF
TRBV6-5	TRBD1	15	TRBJ2-2	few	TGTGCCAGCAGACTGGGACAGGGTGACACCGGGGAGCTGTTTTTT	CASRLGQGDTGELFF
TRBV4-3	NA	16	TRBJ2-2	NA	TGCGCCAGCAGCCAAGACTCAAGCTTCTCGACCGGGGAGCTGTTTTTT	CASSQDSSFSTGELFF
TRBV2	TRBD1	17	TRBJ1-5	few	TGTGCCAGCAGCCCCAATTCGGCAGGGGGGAGCAATCAGCCCCAGCATTTT	CASSPNSAGGSNQPQHF
TRBV7-2	NA	14	TRBJ2-7	NA	TGTGCCAGCAGCCTTCTACGAAGCTCCTACGAGCAGTACTTC	CASSLLRSSYEQYF
TRBV7-8	TRBD1	13	TRBJ2-7	NA	TGTGCCAGCAGCTTAGCGGGACAGACGGAGCAGTACTTC	CASSLAGQTEQYF
TRBV11-3	NA	12	TRBJ1-1	NA	TGTGCCAGCAGCTACGGGAACACTGAAGCTTTCTTT	CASSYGNTEAFF
TRBV29-1	TRBD2	16	TRBJ2-1	NA	TGCAGCGTTGGGGAACTTAGCGGGGGTTTCTACAATGAGCAGTTCTTC	CSVGELSGGFYNEQFF
TRBV4-3	NA	14	TRBJ1-1	NA	TGCGCCAGCAGCCAAGATCGGGGGAACACTGAAGCTTTCTTT	CASSQDRGNTEAFF
TRBV4-1	NA	13	TRBJ2-7	NA	TGCGCCAGCAGCCAAGAGAGAACAGACGAGCAGTACTTC	CASSQERTDEQYF
TRBV30	NA	13	TRBJ1-2	NA	TGTGCCTGGAGTAGACCCGGGGAGTATGGCTACACCTTC	CAWSRPGEYGYTF
TRBV5-6	TRBD1	15	TRBJ1-2	NA	TGTGCCAGCAGCTTGGTGGGGACAGGGGGCTATGGCTACACCTTC	CASSLVGTGGYGYTF
TRBV19	NA	15	TRBJ1-4	NA	TGTGCCAGTAGTCGCGACAGACCAACTAATGAAAAACTGTTTTTT	CASSRDRPTNEKLFF
TRBV6-5	TRBD1	15	TRBJ2-7	NA	TGTGCCAGCAGTTCCGACTTGGGGACAGCCCACGAGCAGTACTTC	CASSSDLGTAHEQYF
TRBV30	TRBD1	14	TRBJ2-2	NA	TGTGCCTGGGCCTTGGGACAGTTCACCGGGGAGCTGTTTTTT	CAWALGQFTGELFF
TRBV28	TRBD1	14	TRBJ2-3	NA	TGTGCCAGCAGCAGACAGGGGTCCACAGATACGCAGTATTTT	CASSRQGSTDTQYF
TRBV6-6	TRBD1	13	TRBJ2-7	NA	TGTGCCAGCAGTTATGAGGGGGCAGGCGAGCAGTACTTC	CASSYEGAGEQYF
TRBV5-4	NA	12	TRBJ2-7	NA	TGTGCCAGCAGCTCTCTAGGAGCCGCCGGCAACTTC	CASSSLGAAGNF
TRBV27	NA	12	TRBJ1-5	NA	TGTGCCAGCGGGAGGGAGAATCAGCCCCAGCATTTT	CASGRENQPQHF
TRBV6-1	NA	13	TRBJ2-2	few	TGTGCCAGCAGTAAACAGGGCACCGGGGAGCTGTTTTTT	CASSKQGTGELFF
TRBV19	TRBD1	16	TRBJ1-6	NA	TGTGCCAGTAGCCATCTCCGGGGACAGAATAATTCACCCCTCCACTTT	CASSHLRGQNNSPLHF
TRBV12-5	NA	14	TRBJ1-2	NA	TGTGCTAGTGGACCCGATCAGGCGCGCTATGGCTACACCTTC	CASGPDQARYGYTF
TRBV5-1	NA	15	TRBJ2-3	few	TGCGCCAGCAGCTTGGTTGTAGCTTGGGCAGATACGCAGTATTTT	CASSLVVAWADTQYF
TRBV10-1	TRBD1	15	TRBJ2-1	NA	TGCGTCAGCAGCGAACCCGGGACAGGGGTCAATGAGCAGTTCTTC	CVSSEPGTGVNEQFF
TRBV11-2	NA	13	TRBJ1-6	NA	TGTGCCAGCCGGAGGCAACCAAATTCACCCCTCCACTTT	CASRRQPNSPLHF
TRBV13	NA	14	TRBJ1-6	NA	TGTGCCACTGGGGTAGGACAGTTAAATTCACCCCTCCACTTT	CATGVGQLNSPLHF
TRBV6-1	TRBD1	17	TRBJ1-2	NA	TGTGCCAGCAGTGGAGGGGACAGGCGCCCTACTAACTATGGCTACACCTTC	CASSGGDRRPTNYGYTF